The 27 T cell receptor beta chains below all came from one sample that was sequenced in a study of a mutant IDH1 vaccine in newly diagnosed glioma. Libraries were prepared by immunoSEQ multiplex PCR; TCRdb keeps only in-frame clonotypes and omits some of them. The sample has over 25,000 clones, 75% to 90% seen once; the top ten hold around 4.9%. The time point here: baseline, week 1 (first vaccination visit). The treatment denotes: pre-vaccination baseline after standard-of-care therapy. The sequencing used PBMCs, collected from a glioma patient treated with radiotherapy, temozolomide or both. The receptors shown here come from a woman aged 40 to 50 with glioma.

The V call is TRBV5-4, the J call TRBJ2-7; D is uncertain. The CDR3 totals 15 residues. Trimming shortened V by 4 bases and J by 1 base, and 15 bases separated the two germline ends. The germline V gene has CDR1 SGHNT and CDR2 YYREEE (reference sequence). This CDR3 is CASSPVTGPSYEQYF. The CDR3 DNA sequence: TGTGCCAGCAGCCCCGTTACGGGTCCTTCCTACGAGCAGTACTTC. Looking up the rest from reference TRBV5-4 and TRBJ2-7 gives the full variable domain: ETGVTQSPTHLIKTRGQQVTLRCSSQSGHNTVSWYQQALGQGPQFIFQYYREEENGRGNFPPRFSGLQFPNYSSELNVNALELDDSALYLCASSPVTGPSYEQYFGPGTRLTVT.

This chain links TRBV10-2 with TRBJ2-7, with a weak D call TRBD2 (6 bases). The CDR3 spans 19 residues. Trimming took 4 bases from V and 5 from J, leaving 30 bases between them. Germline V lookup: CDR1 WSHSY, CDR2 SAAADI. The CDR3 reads CASSGAGLAGLHTFDEQYF. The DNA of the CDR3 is TGCGCCAGCAGTGGAGCGGGTCTGGCGGGACTCCACACATTCGACGAGCAGTACTTC.

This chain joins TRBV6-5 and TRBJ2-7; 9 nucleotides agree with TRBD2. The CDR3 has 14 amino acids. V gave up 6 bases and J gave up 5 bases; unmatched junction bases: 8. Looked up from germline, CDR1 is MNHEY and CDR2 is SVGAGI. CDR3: CASSRGGAYDEQYF. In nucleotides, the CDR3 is TGTGCCAGCAGCCGCGGGGGGGCCTACGACGAGCAGTACTTC.

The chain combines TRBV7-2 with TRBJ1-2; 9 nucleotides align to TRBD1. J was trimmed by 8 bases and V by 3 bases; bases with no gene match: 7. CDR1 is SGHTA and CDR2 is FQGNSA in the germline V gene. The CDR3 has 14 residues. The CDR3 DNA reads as TGTGCCAGCAGCTTGAGCGGGACAGGGAAGGGCTACACCTTC. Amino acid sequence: CASSLSGTGKGYTF.

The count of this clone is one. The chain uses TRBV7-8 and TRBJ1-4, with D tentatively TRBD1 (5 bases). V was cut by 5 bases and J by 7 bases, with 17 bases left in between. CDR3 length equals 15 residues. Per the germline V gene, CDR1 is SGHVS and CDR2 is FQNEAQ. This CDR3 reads CASSIISQGGEKLFF. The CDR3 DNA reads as TGTGCCAGCAGCATAATATCGCAGGGCGGTGAAAAACTGTTTTTT. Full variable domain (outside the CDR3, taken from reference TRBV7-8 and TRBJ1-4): GAGVSQSPRYKVAKRGQDVALRCDPISGHVSLFWYQQALGQGPEFLTYFQNEAQLDKSGLPSDRFFAERPEGSVSTLKIQRTQQEDSAVYLCASSIISQGGEKLFFGSGTQLSVL.

CDR3 region: CASSLLDIRTTEAFF. The CDR3 nucleotides read TGTGCCAGCAGCTTGTTGGACATTCGAACGACTGAAGCTTTCTTT. The V call is TRBV5-6, the J call TRBJ1-1, with D possibly matching TRBD1 (5 bases). Between the trimmed V and J ends, which lost 1 base and 5 bases, there was a span of 15 bases. The CDR3 runs 15 residues. CDR1 and CDR2 (germline): SGHDT, YYEEEE.

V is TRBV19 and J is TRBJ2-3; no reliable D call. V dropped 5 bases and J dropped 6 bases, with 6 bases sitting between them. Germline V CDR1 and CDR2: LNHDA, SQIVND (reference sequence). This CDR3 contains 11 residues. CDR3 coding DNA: TGTGCCAGTAGTTTAGCTGATACGCAGTATTTT. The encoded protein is CASSLADTQYF.

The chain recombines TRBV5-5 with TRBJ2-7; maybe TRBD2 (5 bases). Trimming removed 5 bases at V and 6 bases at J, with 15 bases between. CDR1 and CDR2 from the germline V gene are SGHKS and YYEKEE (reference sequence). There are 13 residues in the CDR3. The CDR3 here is CASSLIGVGEQYF. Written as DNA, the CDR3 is TGTGCCAGCAGTCTAATCGGGGTGGGCGAGCAGTACTTC.

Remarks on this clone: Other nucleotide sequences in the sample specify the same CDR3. This CDR3 is CASSEQGEAYEQYF. The CDR3 DNA sequence: TGTGCCAGCAGTGAACAGGGAGAAGCCTACGAGCAGTACTTC. V usage is TRBV2 and J usage is TRBJ2-7; the D call may be TRBD1 or TRBD2 (5 bases each). The CDR3 covers 14 residues. Trimming removed 2 bases at V and 2 bases at J, with 10 bases between. CDR1 is SNHLY and CDR2 is FYNNEI in the germline V gene.

The CDR3 DNA sequence: TGTGCCAGCAGCCCCCGGGCTAGCGGGAGCTACGAGCAGTACTTC. This translates into CASSPRASGSYEQYF. The chain combines TRBV11-2 with TRBJ2-7; 10 bases map to TRBD2. Germline CDR1 and CDR2: SGHAT and FQNNGV. This CDR3 spans 15 amino acids. V lost 5 bases, J lost 3 bases, and 7 bases stayed unmatched.

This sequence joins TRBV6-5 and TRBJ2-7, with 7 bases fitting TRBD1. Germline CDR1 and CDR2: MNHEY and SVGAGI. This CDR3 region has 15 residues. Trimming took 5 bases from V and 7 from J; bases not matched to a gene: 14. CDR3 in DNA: TGTGCCAGCAGTCGATCCGGGACAGCCCCCTTGGAGCAGTACTTC. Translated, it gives CASSRSGTAPLEQYF.

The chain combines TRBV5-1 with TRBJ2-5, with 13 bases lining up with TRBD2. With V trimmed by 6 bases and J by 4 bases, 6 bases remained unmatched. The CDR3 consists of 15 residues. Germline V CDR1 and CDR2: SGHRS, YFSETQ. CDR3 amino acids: CASTTSGGARETQYF. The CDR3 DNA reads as TGCGCCAGCACAACTAGCGGGGGGGCTCGAGAGACCCAGTACTTC.

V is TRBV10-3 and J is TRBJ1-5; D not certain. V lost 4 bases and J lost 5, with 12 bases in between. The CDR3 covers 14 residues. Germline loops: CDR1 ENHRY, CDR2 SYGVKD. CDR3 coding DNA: TGTGCCATCAGTGGGGGATCAGGAGATCAGCCCCAGCATTTT. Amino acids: CAISGGSGDQPQHF.

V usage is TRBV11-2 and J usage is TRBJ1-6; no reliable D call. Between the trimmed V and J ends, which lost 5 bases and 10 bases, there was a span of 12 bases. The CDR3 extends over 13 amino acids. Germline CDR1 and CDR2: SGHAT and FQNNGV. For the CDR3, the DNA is TGTGCCAGCAGCCAAACTTACGACTCACCCCTCCACTTT. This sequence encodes CASSQTYDSPLHF.

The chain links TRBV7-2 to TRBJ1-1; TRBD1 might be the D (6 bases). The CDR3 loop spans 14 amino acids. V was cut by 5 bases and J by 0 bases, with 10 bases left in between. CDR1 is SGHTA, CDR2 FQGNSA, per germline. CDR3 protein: CASSLGHLNTEAFF. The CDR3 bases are TGTGCCAGCAGCCTGGGACACCTGAACACTGAAGCTTTCTTT.

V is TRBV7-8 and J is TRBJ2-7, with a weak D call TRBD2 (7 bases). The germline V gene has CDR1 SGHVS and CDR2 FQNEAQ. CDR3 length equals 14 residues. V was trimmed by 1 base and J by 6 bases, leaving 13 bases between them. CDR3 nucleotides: TGTGCCAGCAGCTTAGTGGGGGGGCAAGGCGAGCAGTACTTC. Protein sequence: CASSLVGGQGEQYF.

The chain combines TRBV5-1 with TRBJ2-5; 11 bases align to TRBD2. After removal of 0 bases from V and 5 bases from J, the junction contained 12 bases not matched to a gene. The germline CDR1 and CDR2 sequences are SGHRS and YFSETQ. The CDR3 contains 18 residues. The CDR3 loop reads CASSLALAGGGIGETQYF. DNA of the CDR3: TGCGCCAGCAGCTTGGCCCTAGCGGGAGGAGGGATTGGTGAGACCCAGTACTTC.

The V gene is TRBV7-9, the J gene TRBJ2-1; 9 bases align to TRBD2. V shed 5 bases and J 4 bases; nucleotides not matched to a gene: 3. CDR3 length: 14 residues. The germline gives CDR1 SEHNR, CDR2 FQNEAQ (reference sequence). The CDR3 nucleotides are TGTGCCAGCAGCATTAGCGGGGGATACAATGAGCAGTTCTTC. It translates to CASSISGGYNEQFF.

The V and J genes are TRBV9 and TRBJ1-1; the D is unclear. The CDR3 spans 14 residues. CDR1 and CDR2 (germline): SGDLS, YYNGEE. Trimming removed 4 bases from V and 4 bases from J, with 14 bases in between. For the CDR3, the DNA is TGTGCCAGCAGCCCTCCTAGAGGGATCACTGAAGCTTTCTTT. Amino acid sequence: CASSPPRGITEAFF.

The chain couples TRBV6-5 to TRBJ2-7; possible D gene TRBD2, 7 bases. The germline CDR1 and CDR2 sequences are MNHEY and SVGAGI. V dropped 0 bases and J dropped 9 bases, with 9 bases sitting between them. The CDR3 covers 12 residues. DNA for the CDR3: TGTGCCAGCAGTTACTCTGGGGGGGCGCAGTACTTC. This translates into CASSYSGGAQYF.

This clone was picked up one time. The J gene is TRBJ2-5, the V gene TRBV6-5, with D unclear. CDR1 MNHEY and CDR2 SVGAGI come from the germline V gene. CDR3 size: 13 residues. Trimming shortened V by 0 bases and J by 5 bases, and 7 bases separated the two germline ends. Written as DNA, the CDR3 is TGTGCCAGCAGTTACTCGAGGAAGGAGACCCAGTACTTC. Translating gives CASSYSRKETQYF.

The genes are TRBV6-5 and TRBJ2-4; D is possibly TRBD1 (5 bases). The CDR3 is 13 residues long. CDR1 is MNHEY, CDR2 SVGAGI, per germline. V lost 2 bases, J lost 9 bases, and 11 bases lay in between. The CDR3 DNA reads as TGTGCCAGCAGTTACGGGCAGGGCACCATTCAGTACTTC. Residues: CASSYGQGTIQYF.

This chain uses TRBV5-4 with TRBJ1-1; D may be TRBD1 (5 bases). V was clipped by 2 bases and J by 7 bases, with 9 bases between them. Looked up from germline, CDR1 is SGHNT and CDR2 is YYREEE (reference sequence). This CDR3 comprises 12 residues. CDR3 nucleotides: TGTGCCAGCAGCTTTCTTGGGGGTGAAGCTTTCTTT. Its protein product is CASSFLGGEAFF. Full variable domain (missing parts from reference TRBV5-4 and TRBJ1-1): ETGVTQSPTHLIKTRGQQVTLRCSSQSGHNTVSWYQQALGQGPQFIFQYYREEENGRGNFPPRFSGLQFPNYSSELNVNALELDDSALYLCASSFLGGEAFFGQGTRLTVV.

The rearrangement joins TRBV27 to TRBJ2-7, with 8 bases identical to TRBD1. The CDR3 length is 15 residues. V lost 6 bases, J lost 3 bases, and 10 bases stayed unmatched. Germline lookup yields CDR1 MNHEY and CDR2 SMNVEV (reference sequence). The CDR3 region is CASRKYDRGYYEQYF. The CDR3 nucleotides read TGTGCCAGCAGAAAGTATGACAGGGGATACTACGAGCAGTACTTC.

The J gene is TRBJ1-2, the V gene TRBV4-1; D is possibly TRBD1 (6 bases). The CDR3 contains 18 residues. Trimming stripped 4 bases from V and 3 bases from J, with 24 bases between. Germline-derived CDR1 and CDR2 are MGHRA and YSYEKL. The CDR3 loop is CASSLIVRTGQGDYGYTF. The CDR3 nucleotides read TGCGCCAGCAGCCTTATCGTAAGGACGGGACAAGGAGACTATGGCTACACCTTC.

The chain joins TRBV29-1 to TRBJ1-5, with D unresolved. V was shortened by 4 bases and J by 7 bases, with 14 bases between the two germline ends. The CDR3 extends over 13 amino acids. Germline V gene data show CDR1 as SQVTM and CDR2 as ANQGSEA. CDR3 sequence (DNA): TGCAGCGTTGTGGGTCTCCCCGGGCAGCCCCAGCATTTT. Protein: CSVVGLPGQPQHF.

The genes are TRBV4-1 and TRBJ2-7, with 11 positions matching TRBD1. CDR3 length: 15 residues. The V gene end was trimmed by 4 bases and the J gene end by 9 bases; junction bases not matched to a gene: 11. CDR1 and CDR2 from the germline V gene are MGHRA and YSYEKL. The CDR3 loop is CASSRGTGGDEVQYF. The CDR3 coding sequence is TGCGCCAGCAGCCGCGGGACAGGGGGAGACGAGGTGCAGTACTTC.